This T cell receptor (beta chain) was observed in a study of OX40 agonist ivuxolimab in advanced cancers. Generated by immunoSEQ multiplex PCR, the TCRdb table keeps only in-frame clones and is missing some. This table holds about 37,000 clones, approximately 82% found once. This CDR3 comprises 13 residues. The germline V gene has CDR1 MDHEN and CDR2 SYDVKM. V was trimmed by 8 bases and J by 7 bases, leaving 15 bases between them. The source of this sequence is an adult with an advanced solid tumor such as melanoma, head and neck, liver or kidney cancer. This sequence joins TRBV28 and TRBJ1-5; D is unclear. Sequencing was performed on CD4+ or CD8+ T cells sorted from blood, taken in a trial of the OX40 agonist ivuxolimab. The CDR3 DNA follows: TGTGCCAGCCTACACCCAAATCGGCAGCCCCAGCATTTT. It is translated as CASLHPNRQPQHF.